This T cell receptor beta chain was captured in a study of cytomegalovirus exposure and HLA in healthy donors. Whole-study findings and limits: TCR clusters originating in the first cohort tended to co-occur in the 120 validation repertoires, according to a later analysis. There were 150 to 200 TCR beta chains listed as cytomegalovirus-associated.

In the case of this clone: Its antigen is not identified.

V shed 3 bases, J shed 2 bases, and the junction held 5 bases outside the gene matches. This CDR3 has 15 residues. Germline CDR1 is SGDLS and CDR2 is YYNGEE. Sequenced by immunoSEQ multiplex PCR; TCRdb stores in-frame clones only, minus some. The sample records 150,000 to 200,000 clones, more than 75% being singletons. What was sequenced was PBMCs. The TCR sequence derives from a young woman in good health and CMV-seronegative. The chain couples TRBV9 to TRBJ2-3; 8 bases are a match to TRBD2. CDR3 nucleotides: TGTGCCAGCAGCGGCCCGGGACTAGTCACAGATACGCAGTATTTT. It translates to CASSGPGLVTDTQYF.